The 12 T cell receptor beta chains in this list originate from one sample, sequenced in a study of OX40 agonist ivuxolimab in advanced cancers. Only in-frame clones appear in the TCRdb table, and some are missing; sequencing was by immunoSEQ multiplex PCR. The data contain roughly 20,000 clones, 85% of them seen just once; the ten biggest clones take up more than 35%. Sequenced material: CD4+ or CD8+ T cells sorted from blood, taken in a trial of the OX40 agonist ivuxolimab. Receptors originate from an adult with an advanced solid tumor such as melanoma, head and neck, liver or kidney cancer.

The V call is TRBV2, the J call TRBJ2-5, with a weak D call TRBD2 (6 bases). There are 12 residues in the CDR3. The germline V gene has CDR1 SNHLY and CDR2 FYNNEI. Deletions cut 9 bases from V and 5 bases from J, with 13 bases between. As DNA, the CDR3 is TGTGCCAGTCAGTCGGGGGTTGAGACCCAGTACTTC. Amino acids: CASQSGVETQYF.

The J gene is TRBJ2-5, the V gene TRBV6-1; the match to TRBD2 covers 9 bases. This CDR3 has 16 amino acids. The ends lost 2 bases at V and 1 base at J; junction bases unmatched: 5. CDR1 and CDR2 from the germline V gene are MNHNS and SASEGT. CDR3 protein: CASSEWPSGVQETQYF. In DNA form, the CDR3 reads TGTGCCAGCAGTGAATGGCCTAGCGGGGTCCAAGAGACCCAGTACTTC.

CDR3 loop: CASSLGPDTQYF. As DNA, the CDR3 is TGTGCCAGCAGCCTCGGCCCAGATACGCAGTATTTT. The rearrangement links TRBV13 to TRBJ2-3, with D unclear. Germline CDR1 reads PRHDT; CDR2 reads FYEKMQ (reference sequence). Trimming removed 5 bases at V and 4 bases at J, with 7 bases between. This CDR3 is 12 amino acids long. The complete variable domain, with remaining parts taken from reference TRBV13 and TRBJ2-3, reads AAGVIQSPRHLIKEKRETATLKCYPIPRHDTVYWYQQGPGQDPQFLISFYEKMQSDKGSIPDRFSAQQFSDYHSELNMSSLELGDSALYFCASSLGPDTQYFGPGTRLTVL.

By share, this clone counts as large. This chain joins TRBV6-5 and TRBJ2-1; D gene unclear. Germline CDR1 and CDR2: MNHEY and SVGAGI. The CDR3 is 15 amino acids. Trimming pared 5 bases from V and 0 bases from J, leaving 11 bases between. CDR3 coding DNA: TGTGCCAGCAGTATCACGGAGAGCTCCTACAATGAGCAGTTCTTC. Protein sequence: CASSITESSYNEQFF.

The gene calls are TRBV18 and TRBJ2-7; D gene unclear. The CDR3 sequence is 15 residues long. Germline assignment: CDR1 KGHSH and CDR2 LQKENI. Trimming stripped 5 bases from V and 3 bases from J, with 17 bases between. The CDR3 sequence: CASSDRDSHYYEQYF. In DNA form, the CDR3 reads TGTGCCAGCTCAGACCGTGATAGCCATTACTACGAGCAGTACTTC.

The J gene is TRBJ2-7, the V gene TRBV11-2; the D is unclear. Trimming pared 3 bases from V and 2 bases from J, leaving 14 bases between. CDR3 length equals 15 residues. The germline CDR1 and CDR2 sequences are SGHAT and FQNNGV. CDR3 sequence reads: CASSFGSGSTYEQYF. The CDR3 DNA is TGTGCCAGCAGCTTTGGATCCGGCAGTACCTACGAGCAGTACTTC.

The CDR3 DNA reads TGTGCCAGTAGTATTACAGCCTATAGCAATCAGCCCCAGCATTTT. Protein: CASSITAYSNQPQHF. The chain employs TRBV19 and TRBJ1-5; D is unresolved. CDR1 and CDR2 (germline): LNHDA, SQIVND (reference sequence). V was cut by 3 bases and J by 0 bases, with 9 bases left in between. This CDR3 has 15 residues. Full variable domain (outside the CDR3, taken from reference TRBV19 and TRBJ1-5): DGGITQSPKYLFRKEGQNVTLSCEQNLNHDAMYWYRQDPGQGLRLIYYSQIVNDFQKGDIAEGYSVSREKKESFPLTVTSAQKNPTAFYLCASSITAYSNQPQHFGDGTRLSIL.

The V and J genes are TRBV7-2 and TRBJ2-1; D is unclear. The CDR3 spans 12 residues. Germline loops: CDR1 SGHTA, CDR2 FQGNSA. Trimming cost V 2 bases and J 6 bases, with 5 bases left between them. The CDR3 DNA reads TGTGCCAGCAGCTTATCCGGCAATGAGCAGTTCTTC. Its translation is CASSLSGNEQFF.

CDR3 nucleotides: TGCGCCAGCAGCTACGGGACAGGGAACGAGCAGTACTTC. Its protein is CASSYGTGNEQYF. The gene calls are TRBV5-1 and TRBJ2-7; 9 bases are a match to TRBD1. The junction had 3 bases not matched to a gene; V was cut back by 3 bases and J by 5 bases. This CDR3 has 13 amino acids. Looked up from germline, CDR1 is SGHRS and CDR2 is YFSETQ.

V usage is TRBV5-8 and J usage is TRBJ2-1; TRBD2 agrees at 10 bases. CDR1 is SGHTS and CDR2 is YDEGEE in the germline V gene. V lost 1 base, J lost 0 bases, and 7 bases stayed unmatched. The CDR3 covers 18 residues. The CDR3 protein is CASSLIAGGPSSYNEQFF. The DNA of the CDR3 is TGTGCCAGCAGCTTGATAGCGGGGGGCCCCAGCTCCTACAATGAGCAGTTCTTC. The variable domain in full, with the rest retrieved from reference TRBV5-8 and TRBJ2-1, is EAGVTQSPTHLIKTRGQQATLRCSPISGHTSVYWYQQALGLGLQFLLWYDEGEERNRGNFPPRFSGRQFPNYSSELNVNALELEDSALYLCASSLIAGGPSSYNEQFFGPGTRLTVL.

The V call is TRBV6-4, the J call TRBJ2-1, with TRBD2 matching 12 bases. In germline, CDR1 is MRHNA, CDR2 SNTAGT. Trimming cost V 2 bases and J 0 bases; bases outside gene matches: 14. The length of the CDR3 is 21 residues. The CDR3 DNA is TGTGCCAGCAGTGACGCACTACTAGCGGGGGGACCTAAGAGCTCCTACAATGAGCAGTTCTTC. It encodes CASSDALLAGGPKSSYNEQFF.

The chain uses TRBV7-6 and TRBJ2-1; no firm D call. This CDR3 contains 16 residues. V lost 1 base and J 8 bases, leaving 18 bases between the germline ends. Germline V gene data show CDR1 as SGHVS and CDR2 as FNYEAQ. For the CDR3, the DNA is TGTGCCAGCAGCTTAGAAGGTGTCCTCTCGCGCGATGAGCAGTTCTTC. As protein: CASSLEGVLSRDEQFF.